A single sample is the source of the 27 T cell receptor beta chains below, sequenced in a study of blood T cells in healthy people across ages (dated by TCRdb to between 2014 and 2017). The method was 5' RACE. The data were produced on an Illumina HiSeq 2500. A second PCR of 7 to 11 cycles was performed with a sample-barcoded 5' primer and a J-beta primer mix. TCRdb reprocessing: public reads trimmed at Q25 with fastp, clones called with MiXCR, in-frame beta chains kept. Merged by CDR3 protein, the rows form single entries marked with the most common genes and DNA. A total of about a million distinct CDR3 sequences appear in this sample, approximately 38% of them only once. Of the sample, 13% is held by the ten largest clones. The sequencing sample was made of blood. Receptors originate from a man aged 18 to 30 in good health.

The chain couples TRBV4-2 to TRBJ2-4; D call uncertain. Trimming removed 0 bases from V and 0 bases from J, with 9 bases in between. CDR1 is LGHNA and CDR2 is YNFKEQ in the germline V gene. The length of the CDR3 is 16 residues. Written as DNA, the CDR3 is TGTGCCAGCAGCCAAGATCAATCTGTAGCCAAAAACATTCAGTACTTC. Translation gives CASSQDQSVAKNIQYF.

The CDR3 region has the DNA TGCGCCAGCAGCCCCTCAGGGACAGACTACAATGAGCAGTTCTTC. Encoded protein: CASSPSGTDYNEQFF. This chain joins TRBV5-1 and TRBJ2-1; 7 nucleotides match TRBD1. The J segment lost 3 bases and the V segment lost 4 bases, leaving 7 bases of the junction unmatched. The CDR3 totals 15 residues. Germline CDR1 reads SGHRS; CDR2 reads YFSETQ.

The rearrangement joins TRBV7-2 to TRBJ2-3; 8 bases align to TRBD2. The V segment lost 1 base and the J segment 4 bases; nucleotides outside the gene matches: 16. This CDR3 contains 19 residues. Germline CDR1 SGHTA, CDR2 FQGNSA. In DNA form, the CDR3 reads TGTGCCAGCAGCTTAGAGTATGAGCGGGGGCCCGCAAGAGCAGATACGCAGTATTTT. Amino acids: CASSLEYERGPARADTQYF.

This clonotype was detected once. The junction does not match germline at one end; this may be a read error. This chain uses TRBV12-3 or TRBV12-4 with TRBJ1-4, with a weak D call TRBD1 (6 bases). The length of the CDR3 is 14 residues. The CDR3 DNA follows: TGTGCCAGCAGGACAGGTTCAACTAATGAAAGACTGTTTTTT. Protein product: CASRTGSTNERLFF.

The chain links TRBV9 to TRBJ2-3; TRBD1 is a possible D gene (6 bases). The CDR3 is made up of 15 amino acids. The germline gives CDR1 SGDLS, CDR2 YYNGEE. V was trimmed by 0 bases and J by 1 base, leaving 9 bases between them. This chain's CDR3 is CASSVEGERTDTQYF. In DNA, the CDR3 is TGTGCCAGCAGCGTAGAGGGGGAGCGCACAGATACGCAGTATTTT. The full variable domain, with the rest looked up from reference TRBV9 and TRBJ2-3, is DSGVTQTPKHLITATGQRVTLRCSPRSGDLSVYWYQQSLDQGLQFLIQYYNGEERAKGNILERFSAQQFPDLHSELNLSSLELGDSALYFCASSVEGERTDTQYFGPGTRLTVL.

The chain has TRBV5-1 and TRBJ1-1; D might be TRBD1 (5 bases). V dropped 4 bases and J dropped 5 bases, with 15 bases sitting between them. CDR1 SGHRS and CDR2 YFSETQ come from the germline V gene. This CDR3 region has 14 residues. The CDR3 here is CASSPTGRGTEAFF. The CDR3 DNA sequence: TGCGCCAGCAGCCCTACGGGACGAGGGACTGAAGCTTTCTTT.

The V and J genes are TRBV20-1 and TRBJ2-3; 13 bases are shared with TRBD2. This CDR3 contains 16 residues. V trimming: 5 bases; J trimming: 4 bases; junction bases outside the gene matches: 9. Germline V gene lookup returns CDR1 DFQATT and CDR2 SNEGSKA (reference sequence). The CDR3 protein is CSAPPRTSGGPDTQYF. The DNA of the CDR3 is TGCAGTGCTCCCCCCCGGACTAGCGGGGGACCAGATACGCAGTATTTT.

This clonotype came up a few times. The chain has TRBV3-1 and TRBJ2-5, with D unresolved. The germline gives CDR1 LGHDT, CDR2 YNNKEL (reference sequence). Trimming stripped 3 bases from V and 2 bases from J, with 10 bases between. This CDR3 comprises 14 residues. CDR3 amino acids: CASSHADTQETQYF. CDR3 sequence (DNA): TGTGCCAGCAGCCACGCCGACACACAAGAGACCCAGTACTTC.

This rearrangement joins TRBV20-1 to TRBJ1-4; weak D call: TRBD1 (5 bases). In germline, CDR1 is DFQATT, CDR2 SNEGSKA (reference sequence). The length of the CDR3 is 11 residues. The V and J ends lost 0 bases and 13 bases respectively, with 9 bases between them. CDR3 bases: TGCAGTGCTAGAGATTGGAGGGGACTGTTTTTT. Amino acid sequence: CSARDWRGLFF.

The V call is TRBV14, the J call TRBJ2-5; tentatively, D is TRBD1 (6 bases). The J call is doubtful: the DNA matches TRBJ2-7 better. This CDR3 contains 15 residues. Germline values: CDR1 SGHDN, CDR2 FVKESK. The CDR3: CASSSRQVTSGEQYF. The DNA of the CDR3 is TGTGCCAGCAGCTCCCGACAGGTTACCTCTGGCGAGCAGTACTTC.

CDR3 loop: CASSEWGTSGTQETQYF. CDR3 nucleotides: TGTGCCAGCAGTGAATGGGGGACTAGCGGGACTCAAGAGACCCAGTACTTC. This chain links TRBV25-1 with TRBJ2-5; 13 nucleotides line up with TRBD2. The trim removed 1 base at V and 2 bases at J, leaving 4 bases unmatched. Per germline, CDR1 MGHDK and CDR2 SYGVNS. This CDR3 comprises 17 residues.

This clonotype was found a few times. CDR3 residues: CADLAGGAYEQYF. In DNA form, the CDR3 reads TGTGCCGACCTAGCGGGGGGAGCCTACGAGCAGTACTTC. The V and J genes are TRBV12-5 and TRBJ2-7; 11 bases agree with TRBD2. CDR1 LGHNT and CDR2 FRNRAP come from the germline V gene. This CDR3 has 13 residues.

V gene TRBV20-1 combines with J gene TRBJ1-2; 9 bases map to TRBD1. This CDR3 contains 13 residues. CDR1 and CDR2 from the germline V gene are DFQATT and SNEGSKA (reference sequence). With V trimmed by 6 bases and J by 6 bases, 8 bases remained unmatched. CDR3 sequence (DNA): TGCAGTGCCCCCGGGACAGGGACGGATGGCTACACCTTC. Its translation is CSAPGTGTDGYTF.

This clonotype occurred a few times. The V and J genes are TRBV29-1 and TRBJ2-4, with TRBD1 identical over 7 bases. The CDR3 spans 16 residues. Looked up from germline, CDR1 is SQVTM and CDR2 is ANQGSEA. J gave up 8 bases and V 0 bases, and 13 bases lay outside the gene matches. CDR3 sequence reads: CSVEDRQGTPKDIQYF. CDR3 nucleotides: TGCAGCGTTGAAGATAGACAGGGAACCCCAAAGGACATTCAGTACTTC.

The rearrangement joins TRBV4-2 to TRBJ2-1, with 12 bases aligning to TRBD2. V lost 4 bases to trimming and J lost 7 bases; unmatched junction nucleotides: 8. CDR1 is LGHNA, CDR2 YNFKEQ, per germline. CDR3 size: 16 residues. The DNA of the CDR3 is TGTGCCAGCAGCCGAGCTAGCGGGGGGGGAGAGAATGAGCAGTTCTTC. Its translation: CASSRASGGGENEQFF.

CDR3 coding DNA: TGTGCCAGCAGCTCAGACAGGTGGAACTATGGCTACACCTTC. This encodes CASSSDRWNYGYTF. The chain carries TRBV7-9 and TRBJ1-2, with D maybe TRBD1 (6 bases). This CDR3 contains 14 residues. The V end lost 4 bases, the J end lost 2 bases, and 11 bases lay between the germline ends. Germline values: CDR1 SEHNR, CDR2 FQNEAQ (reference sequence).

The chain has TRBV6-1 and TRBJ1-1; D not certain. The V end was cut by 7 bases, the J end by 4 bases, with 16 bases between. The CDR3 contains 14 residues. Germline assignment: CDR1 MNHNS and CDR2 SASEGT. CDR3 amino acids: CASIGIGPITEAFF. In nucleotides, the CDR3 is TGTGCCAGCATCGGAATCGGCCCTATCACTGAAGCTTTCTTT.

As for this clonotype: At one end the junction does not follow the germline gene, possibly because of a read error. The V call is TRBV6-1, the J call TRBJ2-1; 10 bases are a match to TRBD1. Germline CDR1 and CDR2: MNHNS and SASEGT. CDR3 length equals 18 residues. In DNA form, the CDR3 reads TGTGCCAGCAGCCTACAGGGACAGGGGTCCATGGCTTACAGTGAGCAGTTCTTC. Protein sequence: CASSLQGQGSMAYSEQFF.

This clonotype has just a few counts. The chain is built from TRBV30 and TRBJ1-2, with 7 bases matching TRBD1. Germline V CDR1 and CDR2: GTSNPN, SVGIG (reference sequence). The length of the CDR3 is 12 residues. V lost 2 bases and J lost 7; bases outside the gene matches: 4. CDR3 DNA: TGTGCCTGGAGTCTGACAGGGTTTGGCTACACCTTC. Translating gives CAWSLTGFGYTF.

The rearrangement uses TRBV20-1 and TRBJ2-3, with 10 bases matching TRBD2. Per the germline V gene, CDR1 is DFQATT and CDR2 is SNEGSKA (reference sequence). The V gene end was trimmed by 8 bases and the J gene end by 0 bases; junction bases not matched to a gene: 8. The CDR3 consists of 15 residues. The CDR3 DNA reads as TGCAGTCCCATCCGACTAGCGGGTAGCACAGATACGCAGTATTTT. Its translation: CSPIRLAGSTDTQYF.

This clonotype has a handful of counts. V is TRBV7-2 and J is TRBJ1-2; tentatively, D is TRBD1 (5 bases). Germline V gene sequence: CDR1 SGHTA, CDR2 FQGNSA. Trimming left V 5 bases short and J 7 bases short, with 17 bases between. The CDR3 covers 14 residues. CDR3 loop: CASSQKRGGLGYTF. The CDR3 DNA reads as TGTGCCAGCAGCCAGAAGCGGGGGGGTCTTGGCTACACCTTC.

This chain connects TRBV3-1 to TRBJ2-4, with 14 bases lining up with TRBD2. CDR1 is LGHDT and CDR2 is YNNKEL in the germline V gene (reference sequence). V shed 3 bases and J 2 bases; nucleotides not matched to a gene: 9. This CDR3 is built from 19 residues. The CDR3 here is CASSQRPGLAGVPKNIQYF. CDR3 bases: TGTGCCAGCAGCCAGAGACCGGGACTAGCGGGGGTACCCAAAAACATTCAGTACTTC.

This clonotype was detected only a few times. The rearrangement uses TRBV12-3 or TRBV12-4 and TRBJ2-3, with TRBD1 matching over 8 bases. V dropped 5 bases and J dropped 2; count of bases not matched to a gene: 9. This CDR3 is built from 16 residues. CDR3 sequence reads: CASSPGQGADTDTQYF. The DNA for the CDR3 is TGTGCCAGCAGTCCCGGTCAGGGGGCGGACACAGATACGCAGTATTTT.

J is TRBJ1-5 and V is TRBV10-3; D not certain. The length of the CDR3 is 16 residues. The ends were cut back, 4 bases at V and 7 bases at J, with 20 bases in the middle. Germline assignment: CDR1 ENHRY and CDR2 SYGVKD. The CDR3 DNA is TGTGCCATCAGTGCTGTGTCTCCGGGGATCGAACAGCCCCAGCATTTT. Protein: CAISAVSPGIEQPQHF.

J is TRBJ1-5 and V is TRBV6-6, with 8 bases that match TRBD1. CDR1 and CDR2 from the germline V gene are MNHNY and SVGAGI (reference sequence). This CDR3 is 15 amino acids long. Trimming cost V 5 bases and J 2 bases; bases outside gene matches: 5. The CDR3 loop reads CASSPTGVGNQPQHF. For the CDR3, the DNA is TGTGCCAGCAGTCCGACAGGGGTTGGCAATCAGCCCCAGCATTTT.

In this sample, this clonotype turned up a few times. V and J are TRBV7-2 and TRBJ2-7; D is tentatively TRBD1 or TRBD2 (5 bases each). Germline values: CDR1 SGHTA, CDR2 FQGNSA. With 5 bases removed from V and 7 bases from J, the gap between germline ends came to 27 bases. The CDR3 spans 17 residues. The CDR3 DNA is TGTGCCAGCAGCCCCCACGGTGCAGGGAGCTCCTACAATGAGCAGTACTTC. Protein product: CASSPHGAGSSYNEQYF.

This clonotype showed up just a few times. This chain connects TRBV5-6 to TRBJ2-3, with TRBD2 matching 9 bases. The V and J ends lost 0 bases and 0 bases, in that order; junction bases with no gene match: 2. CDR1 is SGHDT and CDR2 is YYEEEE in the germline V gene. CDR3 length: 16 amino acids. CDR3: CASSLETSGSTDTQYF. The CDR3 nucleotides are TGTGCCAGCAGCTTGGAGACTAGCGGCAGCACAGATACGCAGTATTTT. The full variable domain, with the rest looked up from reference TRBV5-6 and TRBJ2-3, is DAGVTQSPTHLIKTRGQQVTLRCSPKSGHDTVSWYQQALGQGPQFIFQYYEEEERQRGNFPDRFSGHQFPNYSSELNVNALLLGDSALYLCASSLETSGSTDTQYFGPGTRLTVL.